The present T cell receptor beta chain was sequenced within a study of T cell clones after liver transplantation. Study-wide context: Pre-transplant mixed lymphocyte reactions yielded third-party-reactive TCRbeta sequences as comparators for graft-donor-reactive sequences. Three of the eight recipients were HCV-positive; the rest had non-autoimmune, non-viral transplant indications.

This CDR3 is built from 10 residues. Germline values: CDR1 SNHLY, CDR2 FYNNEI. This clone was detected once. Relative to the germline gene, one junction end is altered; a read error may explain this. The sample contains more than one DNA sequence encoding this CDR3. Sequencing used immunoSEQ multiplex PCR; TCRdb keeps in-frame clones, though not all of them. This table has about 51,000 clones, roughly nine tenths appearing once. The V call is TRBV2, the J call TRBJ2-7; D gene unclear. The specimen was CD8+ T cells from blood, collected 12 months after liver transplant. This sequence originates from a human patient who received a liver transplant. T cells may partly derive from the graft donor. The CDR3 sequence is CASSTGEQYF. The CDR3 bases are TGTGCCAGCAGTACGGGTGAGCAGTACTTT.